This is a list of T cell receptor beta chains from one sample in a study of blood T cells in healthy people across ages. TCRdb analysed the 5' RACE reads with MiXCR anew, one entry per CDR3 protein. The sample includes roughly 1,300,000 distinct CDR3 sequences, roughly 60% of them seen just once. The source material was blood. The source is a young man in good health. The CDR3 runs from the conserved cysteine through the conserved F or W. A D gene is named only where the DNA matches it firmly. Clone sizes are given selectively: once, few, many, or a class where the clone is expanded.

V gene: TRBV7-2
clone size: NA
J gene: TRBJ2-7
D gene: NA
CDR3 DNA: TGTGCCAGCAGCTTAGCGTCCCTTAACGAGCAGTACTTC
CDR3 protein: CASSLASLNEQYF

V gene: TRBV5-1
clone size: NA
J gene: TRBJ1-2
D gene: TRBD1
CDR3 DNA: TGCGCCAGCAGCTCACAGGGGGTTGACGACACCTTC
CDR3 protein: CASSSQGVDDTF

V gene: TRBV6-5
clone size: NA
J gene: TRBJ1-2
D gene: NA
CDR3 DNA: TGTGCCAGCAGTTACTCGGACAGAGATGGCTACACCTTC
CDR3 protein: CASSYSDRDGYTF

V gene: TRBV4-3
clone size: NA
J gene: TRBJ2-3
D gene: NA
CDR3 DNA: TGCGCCAGCAGCCCCTCCGGGGGGATTGGGACAACGCAGTATTTT
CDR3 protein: CASSPSGGIGTTQYF

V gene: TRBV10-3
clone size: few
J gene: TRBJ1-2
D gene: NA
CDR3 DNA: TGTGCCATCAGTGAGGAACAGGGTATGGGCTATGGCTACACCTTC
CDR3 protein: CAISEEQGMGYGYTF

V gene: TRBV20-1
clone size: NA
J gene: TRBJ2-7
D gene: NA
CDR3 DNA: TGCAGTGCCAGGGAGGCGGACAGCTCCTACGAGCAGTACTTC
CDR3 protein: CSAREADSSYEQYF

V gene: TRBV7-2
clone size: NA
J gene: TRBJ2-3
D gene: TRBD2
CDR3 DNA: TGTGCCAGCAGCCCCTTGACTAGCCCCCGCACAGATACGCAGTATTTT
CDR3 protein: CASSPLTSPRTDTQYF

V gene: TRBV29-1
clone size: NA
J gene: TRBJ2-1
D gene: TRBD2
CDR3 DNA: TGCAGCGTTGGAGTAGCGGGGAGCTACAATGAGCAGTTCTTC
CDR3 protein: CSVGVAGSYNEQFF

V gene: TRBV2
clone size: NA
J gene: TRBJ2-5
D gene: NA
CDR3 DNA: TGTGCCAGCAACGTCTATAACTATAAAGAGACCCAGTACTTC
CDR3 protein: CASNVYNYKETQYF

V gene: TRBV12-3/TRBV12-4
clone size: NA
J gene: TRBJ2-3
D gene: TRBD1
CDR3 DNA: TGTGCCAGCAGTCGAACAGGGGATGGGACAGATACGCAGTATTTT
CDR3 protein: CASSRTGDGTDTQYF

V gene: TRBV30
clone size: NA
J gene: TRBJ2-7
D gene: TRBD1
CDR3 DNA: TGTGCCTGGACAGCGGACAGGCTTAACCACGAGCAGTACTTC
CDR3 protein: CAWTADRLNHEQYF

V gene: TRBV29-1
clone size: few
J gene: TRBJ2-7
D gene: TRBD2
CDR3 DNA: TGCAGCGTTGAGGGGGGGGGATCCTCCTACGAGCAGTACTTC
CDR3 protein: CSVEGGGSSYEQYF

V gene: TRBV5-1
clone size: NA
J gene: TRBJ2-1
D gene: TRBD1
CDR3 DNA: TGCGCCAGCAGCGGGGGCACAGGGGTAGGGAATGAGCAGTTCTTC
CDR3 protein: CASSGGTGVGNEQFF

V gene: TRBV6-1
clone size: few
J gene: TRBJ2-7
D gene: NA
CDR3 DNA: TGTGCCAGCAGTGAACTGATCTACGGGACGCCCTACGAGCAGTACTTC
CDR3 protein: CASSELIYGTPYEQYF

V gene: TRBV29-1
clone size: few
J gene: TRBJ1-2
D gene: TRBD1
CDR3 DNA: TGCAGCGTTGAGGGGGACAGGGTTTGGGCTGGCTACACCTTC
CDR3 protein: CSVEGDRVWAGYTF

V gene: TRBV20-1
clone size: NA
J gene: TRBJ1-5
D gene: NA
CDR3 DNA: TGCAGTGCCAACGCGCAGGGGCGCATGCAGCCCCAGCATTTT
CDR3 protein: CSANAQGRMQPQHF

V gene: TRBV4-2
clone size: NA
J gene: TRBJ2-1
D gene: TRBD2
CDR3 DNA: TGTGCCAGCAGCCAAGGGGGCGGGAGGGCCTTAGGGTCCTACAATGAGCAGTTCTTC
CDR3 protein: CASSQGGGRALGSYNEQFF

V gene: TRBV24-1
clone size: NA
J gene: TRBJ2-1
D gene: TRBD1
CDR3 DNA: TGTGCCACCAGTGACGTTACAGGGGTGGACTACAATGAGCAGTTCTTC
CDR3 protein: CATSDVTGVDYNEQFF

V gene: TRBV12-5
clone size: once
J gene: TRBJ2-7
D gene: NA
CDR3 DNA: TGTGCTAGTGGTTCCCTAGGGGCCGAGCAGTACTTC
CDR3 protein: CASGSLGAEQYF

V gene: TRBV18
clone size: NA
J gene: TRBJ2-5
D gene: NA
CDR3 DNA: TGTGCCAGCTCACCATGGGGCCTCCAAGAGACCCAGTACTTC
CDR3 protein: CASSPWGLQETQYF

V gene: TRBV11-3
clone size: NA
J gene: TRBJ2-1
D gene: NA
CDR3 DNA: TGTGCCAGCAGTCTAGGGATAAGAGGGGAGCAGTTCTTC
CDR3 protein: CASSLGIRGEQFF

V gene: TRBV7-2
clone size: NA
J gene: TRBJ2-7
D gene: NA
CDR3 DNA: TGTGCCAGCAGCCATCGGAACTCCTACGAGCAGTACTTC
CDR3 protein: CASSHRNSYEQYF

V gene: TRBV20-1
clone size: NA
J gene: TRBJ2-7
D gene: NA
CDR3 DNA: TGCAGTGCTAGGGATCTCGCCGCCTACGAGCAGTACTTC
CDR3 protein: CSARDLAAYEQYF

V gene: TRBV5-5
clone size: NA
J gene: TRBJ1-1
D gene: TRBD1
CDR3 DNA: TGTGCCAGCAGCCCCAGACAGGGAAAGACTGAAGCTTTCTTT
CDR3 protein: CASSPRQGKTEAFF

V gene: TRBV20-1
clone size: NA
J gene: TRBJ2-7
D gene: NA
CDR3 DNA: TGCAGTGCTAGAGCGGAAAGTTTAAGATACGAGCAGTACTTC
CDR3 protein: CSARAESLRYEQYF

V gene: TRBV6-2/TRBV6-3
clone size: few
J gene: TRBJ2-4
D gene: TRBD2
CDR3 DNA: TGTGCCAGCAGTTACTCACCTACGACTAGCGGCAACATTCAGTACTTC
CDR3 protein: CASSYSPTTSGNIQYF

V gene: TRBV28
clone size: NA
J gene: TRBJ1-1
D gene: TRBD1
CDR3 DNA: TGTGCCAGCAGAGACCGGGACAGGGGGTCGAACACTGAAGCTTTCTTT
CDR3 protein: CASRDRDRGSNTEAFF

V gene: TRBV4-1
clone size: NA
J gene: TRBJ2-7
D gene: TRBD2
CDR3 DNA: TGCGCCAGCAGCCAAGCTGGCCCAGGGACTAGCTCCTACGAGCAGTACTTC
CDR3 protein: CASSQAGPGTSSYEQYF

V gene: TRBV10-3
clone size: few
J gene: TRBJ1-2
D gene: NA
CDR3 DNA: TGTGCCATCCACCGAACAGGGCAATCTAACTATGGCTACACCTTC
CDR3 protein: CAIHRTGQSNYGYTF

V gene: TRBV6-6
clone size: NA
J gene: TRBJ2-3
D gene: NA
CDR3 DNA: TGTGCCAGCAGATTCAGAGCTTCTAGCACAGATACGCAGTATTTT
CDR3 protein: CASRFRASSTDTQYF

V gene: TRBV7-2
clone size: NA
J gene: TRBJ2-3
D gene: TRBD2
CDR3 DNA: TGTGCCAGCACGCCGGGACTAGCCACAGATACGCAGTATTTT
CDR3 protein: CASTPGLATDTQYF

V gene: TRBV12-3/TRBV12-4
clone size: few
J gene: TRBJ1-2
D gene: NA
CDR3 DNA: TGTGCCAGCAGTCCGGACCGGTTTGGCTACACCTTC
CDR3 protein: CASSPDRFGYTF

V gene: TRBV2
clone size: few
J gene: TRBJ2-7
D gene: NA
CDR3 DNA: TGTGCCAGCAGTGAACAGGCCTACGAGCAGTACTTC
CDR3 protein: CASSEQAYEQYF

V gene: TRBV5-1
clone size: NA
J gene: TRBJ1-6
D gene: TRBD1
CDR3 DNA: TGCGCCAGCAGAATTAGGACAGGCAGCTCCTATAATTCACCCCTCCACTTT
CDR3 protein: CASRIRTGSSYNSPLHF

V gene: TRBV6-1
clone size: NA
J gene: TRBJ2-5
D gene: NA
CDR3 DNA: TGTGCCAGCAGTGAATCTCCAGGGGACCAAGAGACCCAGTACTTC
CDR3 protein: CASSESPGDQETQYF

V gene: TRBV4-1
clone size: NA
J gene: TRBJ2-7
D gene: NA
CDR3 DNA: TGCGCCAGCAGCCAAAACAAACCGGATTCGCAGTACTTC
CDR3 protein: CASSQNKPDSQYF

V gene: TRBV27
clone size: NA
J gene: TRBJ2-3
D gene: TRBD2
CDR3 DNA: TGTGCCAGCAGATCGATCGGGGGGAGATTCGGAGATACGCAGTATTTT
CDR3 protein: CASRSIGGRFGDTQYF

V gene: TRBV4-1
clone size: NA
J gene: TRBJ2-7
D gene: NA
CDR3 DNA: TGCGCCAGCAGCCAAGAATTGGGGGTTGCCTACGAGCAGTACTTC
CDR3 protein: CASSQELGVAYEQYF

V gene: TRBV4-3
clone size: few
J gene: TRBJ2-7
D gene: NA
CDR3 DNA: TGCGCCAGCAGCCCGGGGTCAGGTGGATTCTACGAGCAGTACTTC
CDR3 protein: CASSPGSGGFYEQYF

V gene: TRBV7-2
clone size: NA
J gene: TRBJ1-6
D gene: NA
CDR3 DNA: TGTGCCAGCAGCTCTCTGGGGGGTCCTAATTCACCCCTCCACTTT
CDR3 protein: CASSSLGGPNSPLHF

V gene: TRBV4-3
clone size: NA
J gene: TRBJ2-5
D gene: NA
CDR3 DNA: TGCACCAGCAGGGGGGCAGGTCGAGAGACCCAGTACTTC
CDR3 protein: CTSRGAGRETQYF

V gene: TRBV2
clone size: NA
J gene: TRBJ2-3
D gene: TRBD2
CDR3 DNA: TGTGCCAGCAGTGGTTTTAAGCGGGGGAATCATGGAGATACGCAGTATTTT
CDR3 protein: CASSGFKRGNHGDTQYF

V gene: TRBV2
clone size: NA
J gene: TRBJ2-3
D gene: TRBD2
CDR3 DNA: TGTGCCCACAGCGGTCCGCTAGCGGGAGGCAGGGATACGCAGTATTTT
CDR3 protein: CAHSGPLAGGRDTQYF

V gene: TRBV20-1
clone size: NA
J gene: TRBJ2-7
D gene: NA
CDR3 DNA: TGCAGTGCTAGATTGGCCCAGGGGTCCTACGAGCAGTACTTC
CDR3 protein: CSARLAQGSYEQYF

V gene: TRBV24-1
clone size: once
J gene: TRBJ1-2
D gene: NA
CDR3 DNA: TGTGCCACCAGTGATCCCGTGGACAACGACTATGGCTACACCTTC
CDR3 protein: CATSDPVDNDYGYTF

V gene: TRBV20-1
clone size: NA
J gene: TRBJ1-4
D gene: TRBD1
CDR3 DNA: TGCGGTGCTCCGTTGACAGGGGCTAATGAAAAACTGTTTTTT
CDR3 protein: CGAPLTGANEKLFF

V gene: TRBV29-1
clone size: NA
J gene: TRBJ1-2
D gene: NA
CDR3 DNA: TGCAGCGTTGTCCACGGACGGGATGGCTACACCTTC
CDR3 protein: CSVVHGRDGYTF

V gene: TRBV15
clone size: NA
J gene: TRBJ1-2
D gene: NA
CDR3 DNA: TGTGCCACCAGCTACAGGGAAGGCTATGGCTACACCTTC
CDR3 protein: CATSYREGYGYTF

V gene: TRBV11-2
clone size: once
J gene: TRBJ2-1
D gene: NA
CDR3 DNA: TGTGCCAGCAGCCCTGAATCGGATGCTGAGCAGTTCTTC
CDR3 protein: CASSPESDAEQFF

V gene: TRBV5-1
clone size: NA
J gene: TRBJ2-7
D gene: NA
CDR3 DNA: TGCGCCAGCAGCGTTTCCGGGACCTACAATGAGCAGTACTTC
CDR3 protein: CASSVSGTYNEQYF

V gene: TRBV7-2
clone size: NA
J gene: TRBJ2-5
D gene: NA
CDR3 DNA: TGTGCCAGCAGCGGCCAAGCGAGTCGGGAGACCCAGTACTTC
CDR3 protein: CASSGQASRETQYF

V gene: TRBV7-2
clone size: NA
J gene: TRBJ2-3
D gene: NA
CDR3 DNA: TGTGCCAGCAGCTTAAGGGGACTGCCATCGAATACGCAGTATTTT
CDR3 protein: CASSLRGLPSNTQYF